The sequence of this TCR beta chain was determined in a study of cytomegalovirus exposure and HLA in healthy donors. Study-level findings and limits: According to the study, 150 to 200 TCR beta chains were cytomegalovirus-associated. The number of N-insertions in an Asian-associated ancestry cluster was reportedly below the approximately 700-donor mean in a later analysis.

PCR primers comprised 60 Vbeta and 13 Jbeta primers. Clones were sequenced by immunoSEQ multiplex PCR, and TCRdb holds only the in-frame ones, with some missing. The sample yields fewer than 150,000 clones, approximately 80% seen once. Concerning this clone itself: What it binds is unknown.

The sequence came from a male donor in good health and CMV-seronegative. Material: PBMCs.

The CDR3 sequence is CASSLPGVDTEAFF. The CDR3 bases are TGCGCCAGCAGCTTGCCAGGGGTGGACACTGAAGCTTTCTTT. The chain carries TRBV5-1 and TRBJ1-1, with D maybe TRBD1 (6 bases). Germline V gives CDR1 SGHRS, CDR2 YFSETQ. The V and J ends lost 1 base and 3 bases respectively, with 10 bases between them. The CDR3 has 14 residues. The complete variable domain, with remaining parts taken from reference TRBV5-1 and TRBJ1-1, reads KAGVTQTPRYLIKTRGQQVTLSCSPISGHRSVSWYQQTPGQGLQFLFEYFSETQRNKGNFPGRFSGRQFSNSRSEMNVSTLELGDSALYLCASSLPGVDTEAFFGQGTRLTVV.